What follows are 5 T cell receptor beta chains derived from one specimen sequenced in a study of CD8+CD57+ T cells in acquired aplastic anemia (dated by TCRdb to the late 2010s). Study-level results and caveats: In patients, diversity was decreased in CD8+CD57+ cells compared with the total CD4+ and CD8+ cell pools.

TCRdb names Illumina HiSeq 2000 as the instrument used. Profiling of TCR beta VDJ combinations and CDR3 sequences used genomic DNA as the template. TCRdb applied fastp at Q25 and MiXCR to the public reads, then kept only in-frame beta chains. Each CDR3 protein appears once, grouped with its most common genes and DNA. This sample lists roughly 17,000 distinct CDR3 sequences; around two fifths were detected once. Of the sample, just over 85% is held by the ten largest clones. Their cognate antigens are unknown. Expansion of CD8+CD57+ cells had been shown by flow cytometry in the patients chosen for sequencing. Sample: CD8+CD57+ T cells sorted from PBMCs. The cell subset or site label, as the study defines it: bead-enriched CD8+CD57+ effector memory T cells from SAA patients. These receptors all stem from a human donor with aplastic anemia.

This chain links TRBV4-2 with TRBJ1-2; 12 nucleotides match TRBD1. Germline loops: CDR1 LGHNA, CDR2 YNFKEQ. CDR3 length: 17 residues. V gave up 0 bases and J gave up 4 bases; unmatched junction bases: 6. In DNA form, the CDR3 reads TGTGCCAGCAGCCAAGATGCGGGACAGGGGGCTTTCTATGGCTACACCTTC. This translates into CASSQDAGQGAFYGYTF.

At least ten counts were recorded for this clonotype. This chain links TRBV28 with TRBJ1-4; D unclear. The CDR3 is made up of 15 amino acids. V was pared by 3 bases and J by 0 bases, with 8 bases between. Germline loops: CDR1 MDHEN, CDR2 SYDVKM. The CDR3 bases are TGTGCCAGCAGTTTTAGCCTCACAACTAATGAAAAACTGTTTTTT. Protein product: CASSFSLTTNEKLFF. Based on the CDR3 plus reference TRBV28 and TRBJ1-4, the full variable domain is DVKVTQSSRYLVKRTGEKVFLECVQDMDHENMFWYRQDPGLGLRLIYFSYDVKMKEKGDIPEGYSVSREKKERFSLILESASTNQTSMYLCASSFSLTTNEKLFFGSGTQLSVL.

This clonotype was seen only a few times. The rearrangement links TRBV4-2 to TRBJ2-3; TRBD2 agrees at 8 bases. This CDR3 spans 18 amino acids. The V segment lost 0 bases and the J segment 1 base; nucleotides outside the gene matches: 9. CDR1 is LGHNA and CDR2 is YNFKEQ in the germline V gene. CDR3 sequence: CASSQDPPGGPGTDTQYF. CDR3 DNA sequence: TGTGCCAGCAGCCAAGATCCCCCGGGGGGGCCGGGCACAGATACGCAGTATTTT.

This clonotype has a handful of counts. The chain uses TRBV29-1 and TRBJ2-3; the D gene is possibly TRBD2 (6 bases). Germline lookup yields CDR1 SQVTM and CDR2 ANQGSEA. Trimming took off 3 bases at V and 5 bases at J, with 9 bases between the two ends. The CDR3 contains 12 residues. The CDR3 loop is CSVDRLEDTQYF. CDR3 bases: TGCAGCGTTGACCGACTAGAAGATACGCAGTATTTT.

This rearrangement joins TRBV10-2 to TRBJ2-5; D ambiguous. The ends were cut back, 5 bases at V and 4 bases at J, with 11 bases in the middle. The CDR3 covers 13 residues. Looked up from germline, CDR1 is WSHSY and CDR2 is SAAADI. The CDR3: CASSLVRRETQYF. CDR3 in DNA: TGCGCCAGCAGTCTAGTCCGTCGAGAGACCCAGTACTTC.